The present TCR beta chain was sequenced within a study of blood T cell repertoires in COVID-19. Study information: Some COVID-19 samples were acute and others convalescent; all came from the United States, Italy and Spain.

The V end lost 6 bases, the J end lost 5 bases, and 10 bases lay between the germline ends. The germline CDR1 and CDR2 sequences are SGHTA and FQGTGA. This CDR3 has 13 residues. In the original workflow: Researchers report that nucleated cell counts were estimated from reference gene primer amplification. Profiled with immunoSEQ multiplex PCR; TCRdb holds only in-frame clones, not every one. The DNA was the basis for D and trimming; V, J and clone size are from that table. The repertoire holds 150,000 to 200,000 clones, with around nine tenths as singletons. The sample was peripheral blood. The rearrangement uses TRBV7-3 and TRBJ2-2, with a weak D call TRBD2 (6 bases). The clonotype comes from a man aged 35-49 years with active or convalescent COVID-19. CDR3 loop: CASREGLTGELFF. For the CDR3, the DNA is TGTGCCAGCAGGGAGGGCCTAACCGGGGAGCTGTTTTTT.